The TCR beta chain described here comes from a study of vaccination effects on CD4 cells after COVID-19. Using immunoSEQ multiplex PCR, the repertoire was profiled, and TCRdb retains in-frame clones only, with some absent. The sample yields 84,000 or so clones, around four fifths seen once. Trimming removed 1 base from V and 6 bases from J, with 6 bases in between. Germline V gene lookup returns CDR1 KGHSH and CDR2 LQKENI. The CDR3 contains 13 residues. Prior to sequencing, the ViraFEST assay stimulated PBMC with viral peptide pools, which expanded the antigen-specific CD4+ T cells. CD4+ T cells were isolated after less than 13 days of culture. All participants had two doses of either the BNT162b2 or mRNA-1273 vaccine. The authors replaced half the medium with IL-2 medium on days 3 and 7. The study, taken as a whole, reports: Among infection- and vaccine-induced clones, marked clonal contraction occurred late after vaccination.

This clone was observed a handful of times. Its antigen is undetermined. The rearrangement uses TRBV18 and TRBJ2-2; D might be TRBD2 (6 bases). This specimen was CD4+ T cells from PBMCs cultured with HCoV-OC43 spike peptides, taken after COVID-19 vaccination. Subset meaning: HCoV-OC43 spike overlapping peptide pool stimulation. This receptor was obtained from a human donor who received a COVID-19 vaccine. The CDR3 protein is CASSPREAGELFF. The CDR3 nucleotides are TGTGCCAGCTCACCACGGGAGGCCGGGGAGCTGTTTTTT.